The following is a TCR beta chain sequence with its context. Extracted RNA was reverse transcribed, and the resulting cDNA served as sequencing template. The table came from immunoSEQ multiplex PCR; TCRdb's copy has only in-frame clones and leaves some out. The data contain around 7,400 clones, less than 80% of them singletons. The sample originates from a study of CD8+ T cells in alopecia areata. Study background: Treatment with tofacitinib (6 to 18 months) was followed by 6 months off drug.

Punch biopsies of lesional scalp, plus peripheral blood, were taken from alopecia areata patients. CDR1 is SEHNR and CDR2 is FQNEAQ in the germline V gene (reference sequence). Trimming left V 5 bases short and J 7 bases short, with 21 bases between. This CDR3 is built from 16 residues. Sequencing used skin, obtained at week 0. This sequence originates from a human donor with alopecia areata. This chain joins TRBV7-9 and TRBJ1-5, with D maybe TRBD1 (6 bases). The CDR3 is CASSPLGQHIGQPQHF. The CDR3 DNA reads TGTGCCAGCAGCCCACTCGGACAGCACATAGGGCAGCCCCAGCATTTT.